Sequencing of this TCR beta chain was carried out in a study of cytomegalovirus exposure and HLA in healthy donors. General study points: Later analysis identified a missense DCLRE1C variant that was linked to TCR beta V- and J-gene trimming.

Regarding this clone: Its antigen is still unknown.

Each donor was nominally healthy when sampled (though unrecorded immune exposures were likely). This PCR relied on a set of 60 Vbeta primers and 13 Jbeta primers. Method: immunoSEQ multiplex PCR; TCRdb's copy keeps in-frame clones and lacks some. Seen here are more than 95,000 clones, over 60% observed once, and the top ten hold around 4.3%. Germline CDR1 and CDR2: SGHRS and YFSETQ. V lost 2 bases to trimming and J lost 5 bases; unmatched junction nucleotides: 7. This CDR3 region has 16 residues. What was sequenced was PBMCs. This sequence joins TRBV5-1 and TRBJ2-2; TRBD2 agrees at 9 bases. The clonotype originates from a man aged 25-40 years in good health and CMV-seropositive. CDR3 sequence (DNA): TGCGCCAGCAGCTTAACGACTAGCGGTCAAACCGGGGAGCTGTTTTTT. Protein sequence: CASSLTTSGQTGELFF.